Shown below are 16 T cell receptor beta chains from a single sample sequenced in a study of blood T cells in healthy people across ages. PCR was performed a second time for about 6 to 12 cycles using a sample-barcoded 5' primer and a J-beta primer mix. TCRdb reprocessed the 5' RACE reads with MiXCR, giving one entry per CDR3 protein. The table records approximately 1,100,000 distinct CDR3 sequences, 45% of them present only once. Sequenced material: blood. These receptors were collected from a woman aged 55-69 years in good health.

The V call is TRBV5-1, the J call TRBJ2-3, with 9 bases matching TRBD2. Germline CDR1 reads SGHRS; CDR2 reads YFSETQ. V dropped 6 bases and J dropped 3; count of bases not matched to a gene: 11. CDR3 size: 16 residues. The CDR3 reads CASTTGLAGRTDTQYF. Here the CDR3 DNA reads TGCGCCAGCACCACTGGGCTAGCGGGAAGGACAGATACGCAGTATTTT.

This clonotype has just a few counts. CDR3 region: CASSLGVSDTDTQYF. The CDR3 region has the DNA TGTGCCAGCAGCTTAGGGGTTAGCGACACAGATACGCAGTATTTT. The chain combines TRBV7-7 with TRBJ2-3; D may be TRBD2 (5 bases). Looked up from germline, CDR1 is SSHAT and CDR2 is FNYEAQ (reference sequence). This CDR3 spans 15 amino acids. Between the trimmed V and J ends, which lost 1 base and 2 bases, there was a span of 10 bases.

Here the CDR3 reads CAISETSGSETQYF. The CDR3 bases are TGTGCCATCAGTGAGACTAGCGGGAGTGAGACCCAGTACTTC. V usage is TRBV10-3 and J usage is TRBJ2-5; 11 positions agree with TRBD2. After removal of 2 bases from V and 5 bases from J, the junction contained 1 base not matched to a gene. Germline V gives CDR1 ENHRY, CDR2 SYGVKD. The CDR3 runs to 14 residues.

The chain uses TRBV10-3 and TRBJ2-7; D could derive from TRBD1 or TRBD2 (5 bases each). Trimming shortened V by 8 bases and J by 5 bases, and 16 bases separated the two germline ends. This CDR3 comprises 13 residues. The germline CDR1 and CDR2 sequences are ENHRY and SYGVKD. The CDR3 sequence: CAIGGEVANEQYF. Here the CDR3 DNA reads TGTGCCATCGGGGGAGAGGTCGCCAACGAGCAGTACTTC.

The genes are TRBV11-2 and TRBJ2-4; D perhaps matches TRBD1 (6 bases). Germline V gives CDR1 SGHAT, CDR2 FQNNGV. V was cut by 7 bases and J by 0 bases, with 28 bases left in between. This CDR3 comprises 20 residues. The CDR3 is CASTTRPVQTGTIAKNIQYF. CDR3 DNA: TGTGCCAGCACCACACGTCCGGTTCAAACCGGGACAATAGCCAAAAACATTCAGTACTTC.

The gene calls are TRBV30 and TRBJ2-7; D might be TRBD2 (6 bases). V was pared by 3 bases and J by 6 bases, with 12 bases between. This CDR3 spans 12 amino acids. Germline CDR1 is GTSNPN and CDR2 is SVGIG (reference sequence). This CDR3 reads CAWRTRGSEQYF. DNA of the CDR3: TGTGCCTGGAGGACTAGGGGTTCCGAGCAGTACTTC.

The chain has TRBV18 and TRBJ1-4; TRBD1 is a possible D gene (5 bases). V was pared by 2 bases and J by 7 bases, with 14 bases between. CDR1 and CDR2 from the germline V gene are KGHSH and LQKENI. The CDR3 sequence is 15 residues long. The CDR3 loop reads CASSPNARDLEKLFF. The CDR3 DNA follows: TGTGCCAGCTCACCAAACGCCAGGGATCTTGAAAAACTGTTTTTT. The full variable domain, its missing parts supplied by reference TRBV18 and TRBJ1-4, is NAGVMQNPRHLVRRRGQEARLRCSPMKGHSHVYWYRQLPEEGLKFMVYLQKENIIDESGMPKERFSAEFPKEGPSILRIQQVVRGDSAAYFCASSPNARDLEKLFFGSGTQLSVL.

On this clonotype: This may be a read error: a much more frequent sequence differs by one nucleotide. The gene calls are TRBV12-3 or TRBV12-4 and TRBJ2-7, with 10 nucleotides matching TRBD1. CDR3 size: 14 residues. CDR3 nucleotides: TGTGCCAGCAGTTTGGGGACAGGGGTCTACGGGCAGTACTTC. Its translation: CASSLGTGVYGQYF.

This clonotype turned up a few times. The chain combines TRBV7-6 with TRBJ1-5; D possibly corresponds to TRBD1 (5 bases). The CDR3 length is 15 residues. The V gene lost 5 bases and the J gene lost 2 bases, with 13 bases spanning the gap. The germline gives CDR1 SGHVS, CDR2 FNYEAQ. The CDR3 nucleotides read TGTGCCAGCAGCCCCGCCAGGGTCGGCAATCAGCCCCAGCATTTT. Its translation is CASSPARVGNQPQHF.

At least ten counts were recorded for this clonotype. The chain recombines TRBV20-1 with TRBJ2-5; a possible D gene is TRBD1 (5 bases). V lost 6 bases, J lost 7 bases, and 24 bases lay in between. The length of the CDR3 is 15 residues. CDR1 and CDR2 (germline): DFQATT, SNEGSKA (reference sequence). CDR3 bases: TGCAGTGCCCCTGGTAGGGGTACCCCATGGGGGACCCAGTACTTC. As protein: CSAPGRGTPWGTQYF.

There are a few counts of this clonotype. V usage is TRBV5-1 and J usage is TRBJ2-5; perhaps D is TRBD1 or TRBD2 (5 bases each). Trimming took off 1 base at V and 11 bases at J, with 15 bases between the two ends. Per the germline V gene, CDR1 is SGHRS and CDR2 is YFSETQ. The length of the CDR3 is 13 residues. The CDR3 nucleotides are TGCGCCAGCAGCTTGTTGGCCTTGGGGGAGCAGTACTTC. Amino acids: CASSLLALGEQYF. The whole variable domain, remainder taken from reference TRBV5-1 and TRBJ2-5, is KAGVTQTPRYLIKTRGQQVTLSCSPISGHRSVSWYQQTPGQGLQFLFEYFSETQRNKGNFPGRFSGRQFSNSRSEMNVSTLELGDSALYLCASSLLALGEQYFGPGTRLLVL.

The genes are TRBV20-1 and TRBJ2-7, with D perhaps matching TRBD2 (6 bases). Trimming removed 1 base at V and 2 bases at J, with 15 bases between. The length of the CDR3 is 15 residues. The V gene's germline CDR1 is DFQATT and CDR2 SNEGSKA (reference sequence). CDR3 sequence (DNA): TGCAGTGCTAGAGCACCGAGCAGGAGGGCCTACGAGCAGTACTTC. It codes for CSARAPSRRAYEQYF.

The CDR3 sequence is CASSQGGGIFGNEQYF. The CDR3 DNA reads as TGCGCCAGCAGCCAAGGGGGCGGGATTTTTGGCAATGAGCAGTACTTC. The chain couples TRBV4-1 to TRBJ2-5, with D perhaps matching TRBD2 (6 bases). The CDR3 totals 16 residues. Trimming cost V 1 base and J 11 bases, with 23 bases left between them. Looked up from germline, CDR1 is MGHRA and CDR2 is YSYEKL.

This clonotype was seen a handful of times. The CDR3 is CASSHGLALYQETQYF. The CDR3 DNA reads as TGTGCCAGCAGCCATGGGCTAGCGCTCTACCAAGAGACCCAGTACTTC. The V call is TRBV14, the J call TRBJ2-5; D possibly corresponds to TRBD2 (6 bases). This CDR3 comprises 16 residues. Germline assignment: CDR1 SGHDN and CDR2 FVKESK. V lost 3 bases and J 0 bases, leaving 14 bases between the germline ends.

This clonotype is a singleton in its sample. J is TRBJ2-5 and V is TRBV24-1; TRBD1 matches 10 bases. The CDR3 length is 15 residues. The germline V gene has CDR1 KGHDR and CDR2 SFDVKD. The junction had 5 bases not matched to a gene; V was cut back by 5 bases and J by 3 bases. CDR3 region: CATSGAGTGEETQYF. CDR3 bases: TGTGCCACCAGTGGCGCCGGGACAGGGGAAGAGACCCAGTACTTC.

This clonotype showed up just a few times. The chain combines TRBV9 with TRBJ1-2; D uncertain. The CDR3 length is 15 residues. CDR1 and CDR2 from the germline V gene are SGDLS and YYNGEE. Trimming removed 3 bases from V and 5 bases from J, with 17 bases in between. Here the CDR3 reads CASSGPLVRTYGYTF. CDR3 nucleotides: TGTGCCAGCAGCGGCCCTTTGGTACGGACGTATGGCTACACCTTC. The complete variable domain, with remaining parts taken from reference TRBV9 and TRBJ1-2, reads DSGVTQTPKHLITATGQRVTLRCSPRSGDLSVYWYQQSLDQGLQFLIQYYNGEERAKGNILERFSAQQFPDLHSELNLSSLELGDSALYFCASSGPLVRTYGYTFGSGTRLTVV.